Listed below are T cell receptor beta chains from one sample, sequenced in a study of blood T cell repertoires in COVID-19. TCRdb's table, derived via immunoSEQ multiplex PCR, lists solely in-frame clones and lacks some. The sample yields approximately 160,000 clones, approximately 80% seen once. Sequenced input: peripheral blood. The receptors come from a woman older than 75 with active or convalescent COVID-19. Each CDR3 is given with its conserved first and last residue. Rows may omit the clone size; those that give it use once, few, many or a size class.

j_call,clone_size,v_call,cdr3_aa
TRBJ1-1,-,TRBV18,CASSQRGDRGTEAFF
TRBJ2-2,-,TRBV4-1,CASSQEYVRPGELFF
TRBJ2-2,-,TRBV10-3,CAIRTGLNTGELFF
TRBJ2-2,-,TRBV19,CASTLGQVKNTGELFF
TRBJ1-1,once,TRBV29-1,CSVVGFTEAFF
TRBJ1-6,few,TRBV18,CASSPGRGIPNSPLHF
TRBJ2-3,once,TRBV3-1/TRBV3-2,CASSHHLAGPTDTQYF
TRBJ2-7,-,TRBV5-1,CASSSSDRTYEQYF
TRBJ1-5,-,TRBV7-9,CASSPGTGGSNQPQHF
TRBJ1-2,-,TRBV3-1/TRBV3-2,CASSYRGQGNYGYTF